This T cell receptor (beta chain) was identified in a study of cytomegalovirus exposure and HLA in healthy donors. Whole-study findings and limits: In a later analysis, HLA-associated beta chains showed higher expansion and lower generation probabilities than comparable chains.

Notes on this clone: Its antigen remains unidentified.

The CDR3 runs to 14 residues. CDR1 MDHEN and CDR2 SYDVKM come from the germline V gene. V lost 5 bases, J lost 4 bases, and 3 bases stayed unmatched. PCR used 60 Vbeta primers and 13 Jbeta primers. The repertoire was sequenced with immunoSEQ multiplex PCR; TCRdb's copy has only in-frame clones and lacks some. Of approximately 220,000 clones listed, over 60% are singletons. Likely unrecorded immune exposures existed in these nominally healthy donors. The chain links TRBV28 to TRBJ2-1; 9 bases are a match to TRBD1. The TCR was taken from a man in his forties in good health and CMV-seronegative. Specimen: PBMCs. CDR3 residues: CASSGGQGYNEQFF. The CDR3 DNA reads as TGTGCCAGCAGTGGGGGACAGGGATACAATGAGCAGTTCTTC.